These 10 T cell receptor beta chains were sequenced from one sample in a study of cytomegalovirus exposure and HLA in healthy donors. PCR used 60 Vbeta primers and 13 Jbeta primers. Clones were read by immunoSEQ multiplex PCR, and TCRdb kept only the in-frame ones, dropping some. The data show approximately 120,000 clones, over 75% seen once. Sequencing used PBMCs. These receptors were obtained from a man aged 50 to 60 in good health and CMV-seronegative.

This chain uses TRBV5-1 with TRBJ2-7; 8 bases are a match to TRBD1. CDR1 and CDR2 from the germline V gene are SGHRS and YFSETQ. Germline trimming cut 0 bases from V and 1 base from J; bases unmatched to any gene: 3. The CDR3 is 15 amino acids. CDR3 amino acids: CASSLGGQVSYEQYF. In nucleotides, the CDR3 is TGCGCCAGCAGCTTGGGGGGACAGGTTTCCTACGAGCAGTACTTC.

The chain employs TRBV19 and TRBJ2-7, with D uncertain. The CDR3 is 14 amino acids. The V end was cut by 2 bases, the J end by 1 base, with 9 bases between. CDR1 LNHDA and CDR2 SQIVND come from the germline V gene (reference sequence). CDR3 loop: CASSISSGSYEQYF. CDR3 in DNA: TGTGCCAGTAGTATATCATCCGGGTCCTACGAGCAGTACTTC.

The rearrangement joins TRBV5-1 to TRBJ1-4; 10 bases align to TRBD1. This CDR3 comprises 16 residues. Trimming took 4 bases from V and 8 from J; bases not matched to a gene: 11. CDR1 and CDR2 from the germline V gene are SGHRS and YFSETQ. The CDR3 loop is CASSTGQGNVGEKLFF. For the CDR3, the DNA is TGCGCCAGCAGCACGGGACAGGGGAATGTCGGGGAAAAACTGTTTTTT.

The chain couples TRBV19 to TRBJ2-1, with D possibly being TRBD2 (7 bases). The CDR3 spans 16 residues. The V end was cut by 0 bases, the J end by 7 bases, with 16 bases between. Per the germline V gene, CDR1 is LNHDA and CDR2 is SQIVND (reference sequence). For the CDR3, the DNA is TGTGCCAGTAGTATAGATCTGGGGGAGGGGGTAAATGAGCAGTTCTTC. Its protein is CASSIDLGEGVNEQFF.

V and J are TRBV2 and TRBJ2-1; a weak D match, TRBD2 (6 bases). Germline CDR1 and CDR2: SNHLY and FYNNEI. There are 14 residues in the CDR3. Trimming stripped 5 bases from V and 4 bases from J, with 12 bases between. The CDR3 reads CASSPGVTYNEQFF. Written as DNA, the CDR3 is TGTGCCAGCAGTCCGGGGGTTACGTACAATGAGCAGTTCTTC.

This clone was observed a handful of times. V gene TRBV6-1 combines with J gene TRBJ2-1; 12 bases are a match to TRBD2. V lost 1 base, J lost 5 bases, and 9 bases stayed unmatched. CDR1 and CDR2 from the germline V gene are MNHNS and SASEGT. The CDR3 covers 18 residues. The CDR3 DNA reads TGTGCCAGCAGTGAAGTCGGGGGTGGACTAGCGGGAAACAATGAGCAGTTCTTC. The encoded protein is CASSEVGGGLAGNNEQFF.

The chain joins TRBV29-1 to TRBJ2-2; unclear D gene. The CDR3 spans 13 residues. Per the germline V gene, CDR1 is SQVTM and CDR2 is ANQGSEA. Trimming removed 4 bases at V and 3 bases at J, with 9 bases between. CDR3: CSVVYRHTGELFF. The CDR3 region has the DNA TGCAGCGTTGTTTACAGACACACCGGGGAGCTGTTTTTT.

This clone was found a few times. The chain carries TRBV2 and TRBJ2-7; D perhaps matches TRBD2 (5 bases). Germline V gives CDR1 SNHLY, CDR2 FYNNEI. CDR3 length: 14 residues. V was cut by 8 bases and J by 0 bases, with 14 bases left in between. CDR3 nucleotide sequence: TGTGCCAGCGCTCCTAACGGGATCTCCTACGAGCAGTACTTC. This codes for CASAPNGISYEQYF.

The chain links TRBV6-1 to TRBJ2-1, with a weak D call TRBD2 (6 bases). Trimming removed 3 bases at V and 2 bases at J, with 17 bases between. Germline V gives CDR1 MNHNS, CDR2 SASEGT. The CDR3 runs 17 residues. The CDR3 loop is CASSEFLASSPYNEQFF. DNA for the CDR3: TGTGCCAGCAGTGAGTTCCTAGCGTCCTCACCCTACAATGAGCAGTTCTTC.

The V and J genes are TRBV5-4 and TRBJ2-3, with 7 bases fitting TRBD1. This CDR3 is built from 18 residues. The germline V gene has CDR1 SGHNT and CDR2 YYREEE (reference sequence). After removal of 0 bases from V and 1 base from J, the junction contained 11 bases not matched to a gene. The CDR3 DNA reads as TGTGCCAGCAGCTTGGTTGTAGGGACAGCCTCTCGCACAGATACGCAGTATTTT. This encodes CASSLVVGTASRTDTQYF.